The 14 T cell receptor beta chains presented below share a single source sample, sequenced in a study of blood T cell repertoires in COVID-19. Sequenced by immunoSEQ multiplex PCR; TCRdb stores in-frame clones only, minus some. The table includes 400,000 to 450,000 clones, 85% to 90% detected once. The material sequenced was PBMCs or T cells enriched from blood (not recorded which). Receptor source: a man aged 30-40 years who had recovered from COVID-19.

This chain connects TRBV7-9 to TRBJ1-1; tentative D call: TRBD1 (5 bases). The V gene lost 1 base and the J gene lost 4 bases, with 19 bases spanning the gap. The CDR3 sequence is 17 residues long. Germline CDR1 is SEHNR and CDR2 is FQNEAQ (reference sequence). The DNA of the CDR3 is TGTGCCAGCAGCTTAGTGTACCAGGGCCGGGTCAGCACTGAAGCTTTCTTT. Translated: CASSLVYQGRVSTEAFF.

V usage is TRBV19 and J usage is TRBJ2-2, with 10 bases lining up with TRBD2. The CDR3 length is 16 residues. Germline CDR1 is LNHDA and CDR2 is SQIVND (reference sequence). V lost 7 bases and J lost 6; bases outside the gene matches: 11. This chain's CDR3 is CASTIQAGGPAGELFF. The CDR3 bases are TGTGCCAGTACCATACAAGCGGGAGGGCCGGCCGGGGAGCTGTTTTTT.

The rearrangement joins TRBV2 to TRBJ2-7; 11 positions agree with TRBD2. V lost 8 bases, J lost 2 bases, and 8 bases stayed unmatched. Germline-derived CDR1 and CDR2 are SNHLY and FYNNEI. The CDR3 runs 15 residues. DNA of the CDR3: TGTGCCAGCGGGGTAGCGGGAGGGCCCACCTACGAGCAGTACTTC. Residues: CASGVAGGPTYEQYF.

This clone was recorded once. This chain joins TRBV11-1 and TRBJ2-7; TRBD2 agrees at 10 bases. Germline CDR1 reads SGHAT; CDR2 reads FQDESV (reference sequence). With 3 bases clipped from V and 7 bases from J, the junction kept 6 bases outside the gene matches. The CDR3 covers 14 residues. The CDR3 DNA reads as TGTGCCAGCAGCTTCCCAACTAGCGGGAAGGAGCAGTACTTC. Translating it yields CASSFPTSGKEQYF.

The CDR3 DNA follows: TGTGCCAGTAGTAGGACAGGGGGAAACCAAGAGACCCAGTACTTC. It yields the protein CASSRTGGNQETQYF. V and J are TRBV19 and TRBJ2-5; 10 bases align to TRBD1. This CDR3 contains 15 residues. Germline CDR1 LNHDA, CDR2 SQIVND (reference sequence). The V and J ends lost 4 bases and 0 bases, in that order; junction bases with no gene match: 2. Combining the CDR3 with reference TRBV19 and TRBJ2-5 gives the whole variable domain DGGITQSPKYLFRKEGQNVTLSCEQNLNHDAMYWYRQDPGQGLRLIYYSQIVNDFQKGDIAEGYSVSREKKESFPLTVTSAQKNPTAFYLCASSRTGGNQETQYFGPGTRLLVL.

The chain links TRBV1 to TRBJ2-7; TRBD2 was called by the table and not checked on the DNA. TRBV1 is assigned pseudogene status. The CDR3 totals 14 residues. The CDR3 DNA sequence: TGCACCAGCAGCCAAGATTTTTTGAACCTCGGGCAGTACTTC. This gives the protein CTSSQDFLNLGQYF.

This rearrangement joins TRBV5-5 to TRBJ1-2, with 9 bases aligning to TRBD1. Losses at the gene ends were 0 bases for V and 5 bases for J; bases not matched to a gene: 5. This CDR3 comprises 15 residues. Germline V gives CDR1 SGHKS, CDR2 YYEKEE (reference sequence). The CDR3: CASSLEFGQGYGYTF. The CDR3 DNA follows: TGTGCCAGCAGCTTGGAATTTGGACAGGGGTATGGCTACACCTTC.

This chain links TRBV30 with TRBJ2-7; 8 nucleotides match TRBD1. The germline gives CDR1 GTSNPN, CDR2 SVGIG (reference sequence). With V trimmed by 3 bases and J by 4 bases, 11 bases remained unmatched. The CDR3 has 15 residues. In DNA form, the CDR3 reads TGTGCCTGGAGCTACAGGGGGTTCAAGTGGTACGAGCAGTACTTC. This codes for CAWSYRGFKWYEQYF.

The CDR3 bases are TGTGCCACCAGCAATAAGGGACAGGGGGCAGAGACCCAGTACTTC. It is translated as CATSNKGQGAETQYF. V usage is TRBV15 and J usage is TRBJ2-5; 12 nucleotides agree with TRBD1. The CDR3 is made up of 15 amino acids. The germline V gene has CDR1 LNHNV and CDR2 YYDKDF (reference sequence). The V and J ends lost 4 bases and 4 bases, in that order; junction bases with no gene match: 4.

The rearrangement uses TRBV7-3 and TRBJ2-2, with TRBD2 matching 7 bases. The CDR3 consists of 17 residues. The junction had 11 bases not matched to a gene; V was cut back by 1 base and J by 6 bases. Germline V lookup: CDR1 SGHTA, CDR2 FQGTGA. The CDR3 reads CASSLKTSTFWAGELFF. CDR3 nucleotides: TGTGCCAGCAGCTTAAAGACTAGCACATTCTGGGCCGGGGAGCTGTTTTTT.

This rearrangement joins TRBV19 to TRBJ2-2; 14 nucleotides match TRBD2. Germline-derived CDR1 and CDR2 are LNHDA and SQIVND (reference sequence). This CDR3 comprises 17 residues. J gave up 7 bases and V 5 bases, and 9 bases lay outside the gene matches. The CDR3 protein is CASSPPGLAGVIGELFF. The DNA of the CDR3 is TGTGCCAGTAGTCCCCCGGGACTAGCGGGAGTTATCGGGGAGCTGTTTTTT.

The chain links TRBV19 to TRBJ2-3; possibly TRBD2 for D (6 bases). The germline gives CDR1 LNHDA, CDR2 SQIVND (reference sequence). With 5 bases removed from V and 2 bases from J, the gap between germline ends came to 17 bases. The CDR3 totals 16 residues. CDR3 in amino acids: CASSGRVAETTDTQYF. The CDR3 DNA follows: TGTGCCAGTAGTGGCCGAGTAGCGGAGACCACAGATACGCAGTATTTT.

This clone is a singleton in its sample. Written as DNA, the CDR3 is TGTGCCAGCTCACAGGACAGGTCTAACAATGAGCAGTTCTTC. Amino acid sequence: CASSQDRSNNEQFF. The chain recombines TRBV18 with TRBJ2-1; 7 nucleotides align to TRBD1. The CDR3 extends over 14 amino acids. V shed 4 bases and J 5 bases; nucleotides not matched to a gene: 5. The V gene's germline CDR1 is KGHSH and CDR2 LQKENI.

This chain connects TRBV9 to TRBJ2-3; perhaps TRBD2 as D (5 bases). With 0 bases removed from V and 2 bases from J, the gap between germline ends came to 10 bases. This CDR3 contains 15 residues. Germline loops: CDR1 SGDLS, CDR2 YYNGEE. The CDR3 here is CASSVAGYDTDTQYF. In DNA, the CDR3 is TGTGCCAGCAGCGTAGCGGGATACGACACAGATACGCAGTATTTT.